This entry lists 11 T cell receptor beta chains sequenced from one sample in a study of naive and memory T cell subsets. The beta constant-region primer was an equimolar mix of two oligonucleotides covering TRBC1 and TRBC2. TCRdb re-called the UMI-ligation and nested PCR reads through MiXCR, storing one row per CDR3 protein. This sample has tens of thousands of distinct CDR3 sequences; around 6.5% occur once, and the top ten carry roughly 1.5%. Material: central memory CD4+ T cells from blood. All receptors derive from a human donor in good health.

This clonotype was counted many times. The gene calls are TRBV5-4 and TRBJ2-5; D gene uncertain. The germline V gene has CDR1 SGHNT and CDR2 YYREEE (reference sequence). The CDR3 has 17 amino acids. The germline V and J ends were trimmed by 0 bases and 4 bases, with 19 bases remaining between them. The CDR3 DNA reads as TGTGCCAGCAGCTTGGGACCGGCAGTAAGAAAGGGAGAGACCCAGTACTTC. It codes for CASSLGPAVRKGETQYF.

The rearrangement links TRBV12-3 or TRBV12-4 to TRBJ2-1; no clear D. This CDR3 comprises 14 residues. V was trimmed by 0 bases and J by 5 bases, leaving 8 bases between them. The DNA of the CDR3 is TGTGCCAGCAGTTTAGCGTCCAGTCACAATGAGCAGTTCTTC. It is translated as CASSLASSHNEQFF.

This clonotype was observed a handful of times. The rearrangement joins TRBV5-1 to TRBJ2-3, with a tentative D call TRBD1 (6 bases). Deletions cut 2 bases from V and 0 bases from J, with 10 bases between. The CDR3 covers 15 residues. Germline assignment: CDR1 SGHRS and CDR2 YFSETQ. The CDR3 bases are TGCGCCAGCAGCTTTAGTGGGGGCAGCACAGATACGCAGTATTTT. The encoded protein is CASSFSGGSTDTQYF.

This clonotype was recorded at least ten times. The V and J genes are TRBV2 and TRBJ1-6, with D hard to call. The CDR3 runs 12 residues. In germline, CDR1 is SNHLY, CDR2 FYNNEI. V lost 6 bases and J lost 7, with 7 bases in between. Here the CDR3 reads CASRYQNSPLHF. CDR3 sequence (DNA): TGTGCCAGCAGATACCAAAATTCACCCCTCCACTTT.

The genes are TRBV27 and TRBJ1-2, with 7 nucleotides matching TRBD1. The CDR3 is made up of 16 amino acids. Germline CDR1 reads MNHEY; CDR2 reads SMNVEV (reference sequence). V dropped 4 bases and J dropped 0; count of bases not matched to a gene: 8. CDR3 nucleotides: TGTGCCAGCAGTTCGCACCGGGGGACAGCTAACTATGGCTACACCTTC. This encodes CASSSHRGTANYGYTF.

This clonotype has at least ten counts. The genes are TRBV12-3 or TRBV12-4 and TRBJ1-6; D ambiguous. The CDR3 contains 15 residues. V was clipped by 8 bases and J by 0 bases, with 11 bases between them. CDR3 protein: CASLAESSYNSPLHF. CDR3 sequence (DNA): TGTGCCAGCCTTGCAGAATCCTCCTATAATTCACCCCTCCACTTT.

This clonotype was recorded at least ten times. J is TRBJ1-2 and V is TRBV19; the D gene is possibly TRBD1 (5 bases). The CDR3 consists of 14 residues. Trimming took off 6 bases at V and 5 bases at J, with 16 bases between the two ends. The V gene's germline CDR1 is LNHDA and CDR2 SQIVND (reference sequence). CDR3 in amino acids: CASSLTEARYGYTF. DNA of the CDR3: TGTGCCAGTAGCTTGACAGAAGCTCGGTATGGCTACACCTTC.

In its sample, this clonotype was seen a few times. The chain combines TRBV21-1 with TRBJ1-1; the table's D call of TRBD1 was not tested on the DNA. TRBV21-1 is recorded as a pseudogene. This CDR3 has 15 residues. This CDR3 is CASSKGGGVNTEAFF. The CDR3 bases are TGTGCCAGCAGCAAAGGGGGCGGAGTGAACACTGAAGCTTTCTTT.

The chain couples TRBV5-6 to TRBJ2-1, with 14 bases identical to TRBD2. Germline assignment: CDR1 SGHDT and CDR2 YYEEEE. Germline trimming cut 4 bases from V and 6 bases from J; bases unmatched to any gene: 9. This CDR3 is built from 17 residues. CDR3 sequence reads: CASSLRGLAGGANEQFF. DNA for the CDR3: TGTGCCAGCAGCCTCCGAGGACTAGCGGGAGGCGCCAATGAGCAGTTCTTC. Based on the CDR3 plus reference TRBV5-6 and TRBJ2-1, the full variable domain is DAGVTQSPTHLIKTRGQQVTLRCSPKSGHDTVSWYQQALGQGPQFIFQYYEEEERQRGNFPDRFSGHQFPNYSSELNVNALLLGDSALYLCASSLRGLAGGANEQFFGPGTRLTVL.

This clonotype was seen at least ten times. The chain carries TRBV6-5 and TRBJ1-2; D is uncertain. Germline CDR1 reads MNHEY; CDR2 reads SVGAGI. The CDR3 covers 14 residues. Trimming stripped 6 bases from V and 4 bases from J, with 15 bases between. CDR3 DNA: TGTGCCAGCAGAGACCTCGCGGGAATCTATGGCTACACCTTC. This codes for CASRDLAGIYGYTF.

This clonotype appeared many times. The CDR3, as DNA: TGTGCCAGCAGCTTAGAGGGGAACACTGAAGCTTTCTTT. The encoded protein is CASSLEGNTEAFF. The V and J genes are TRBV7-2 and TRBJ1-1; D is undetermined. This CDR3 spans 13 amino acids. Trimming shortened V by 1 base and J by 1 base, and 4 bases separated the two germline ends. The V gene's germline CDR1 is SGHTA and CDR2 FQGNSA.